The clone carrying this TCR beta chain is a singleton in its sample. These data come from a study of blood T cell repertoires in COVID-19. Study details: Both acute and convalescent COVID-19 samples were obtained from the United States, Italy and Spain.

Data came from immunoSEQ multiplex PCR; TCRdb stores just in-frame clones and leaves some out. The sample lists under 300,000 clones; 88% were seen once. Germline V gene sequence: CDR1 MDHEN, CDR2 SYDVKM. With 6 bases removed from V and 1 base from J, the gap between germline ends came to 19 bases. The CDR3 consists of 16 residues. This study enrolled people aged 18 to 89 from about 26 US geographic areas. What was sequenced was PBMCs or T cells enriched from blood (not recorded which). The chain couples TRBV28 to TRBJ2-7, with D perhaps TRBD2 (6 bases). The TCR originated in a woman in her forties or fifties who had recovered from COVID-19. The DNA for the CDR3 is TGTGCCAGCAGCAACCGGGACTTTCCACGATCCTACGAGCAGTACTTC. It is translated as CASSNRDFPRSYEQYF.